The T cell receptor (beta chain) under discussion was sequenced for a study of response to subunit inactivated influenza vaccine (dated by TCRdb to about 2018). As for the study more broadly: Deep quantitative profiling of the T cell receptor repertoire was used in the study to follow responses to a trivalent subunit inactivated influenza vaccine.

Points the paper makes about the study in general: The authors suggested that each seasonal influenza vaccination may recruit only a limited number of new T cells.

This clonotype was counted many times. This clone's antigen is unknown. The input lacks base qualities; no much larger clone sits a single base away. Library preparation used RT-PCR. Sequencing instrument: Illumina HiSeq 2500. The public reads were reanalyzed by TCRdb: fastp trimming at Q25, MiXCR alignment, in-frame beta chains only. Every CDR3 protein is listed once, alongside the most common genes and DNA of its rows. Recorded for this sample are 450,000 to 700,000 distinct CDR3 sequences; about 14% of them occurred a single time. Around 10% of the sample lies in the top ten. CDR3 length: 14 amino acids, cysteine to phenylalanine. This entry keeps only the CDR3 DNA: 42 bases, framed from base 1. Between the V and J ends, shortened by 3 bases and 5 bases respectively, the junction contains 10 bases.

The sequence derives from a man aged 45-60 years who received an inactivated influenza vaccine. Donor details come from another sample of the same person, matched by shared clones. The sequencing here drew on PBMCs from blood, taken 12 days after vaccination. Here the chain combines TRBV12-3 or TRBV12-4 and TRBJ1-4, with the D gene call left open. The CDR3 reads as follows: CASSLYRGNEKLFF. At the DNA level, the sequence is TGTGCCAGCAGTTTGTACCGGGGAAATGAAAAACTGTTTTTT.